This TCR beta chain was observed in a study of T cell responses to AZD1222 COVID-19 vaccine. CDR1 is MDHEN, CDR2 SYDVKM, per germline. CDR3 length: 13 amino acids. V was shortened by 2 bases and J by 4 bases, with 6 bases between the two germline ends. This clone was seen once. Generated by immunoSEQ multiplex PCR, the TCRdb table keeps only in-frame clones and is missing some. The data contain 100,000 to 150,000 clones, 88% of them seen just once; the ten biggest clones take up approximately 19%. Sequencing used peripheral blood, obtained on day 0 of MenACWY control vaccination. This chain uses TRBV28 with TRBJ2-1; the D is unclear. The sequence derives from an adult in good health. The CDR3 nucleotides are TGTGCCAGCAGTTTACTCAGGTACAATGAGCAGTTCTTC. Its protein is CASSLLRYNEQFF.